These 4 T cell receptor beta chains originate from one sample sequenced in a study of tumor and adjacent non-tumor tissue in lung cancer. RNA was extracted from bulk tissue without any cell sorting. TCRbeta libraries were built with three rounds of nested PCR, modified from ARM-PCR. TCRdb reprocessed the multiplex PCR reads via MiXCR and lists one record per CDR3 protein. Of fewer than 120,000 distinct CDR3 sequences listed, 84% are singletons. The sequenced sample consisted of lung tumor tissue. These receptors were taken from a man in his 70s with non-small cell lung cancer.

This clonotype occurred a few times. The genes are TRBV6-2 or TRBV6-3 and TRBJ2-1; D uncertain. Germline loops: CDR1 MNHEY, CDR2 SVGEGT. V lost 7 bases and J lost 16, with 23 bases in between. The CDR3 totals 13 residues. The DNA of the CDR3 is TGTGCCAGCAATAGAGGCGGTTACAATGGGCAATTCTTC. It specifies CASNRGGYNGQFF.

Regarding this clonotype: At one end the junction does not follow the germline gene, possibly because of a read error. The CDR3 spells CASSSHSFYSSPLHF. Here the CDR3 DNA reads TGTGCCAGCAGTTCCCATAGCTTCTATAGTTCACCGCTCCACTTT. This sequence joins TRBV11-2 and TRBJ1-6; the D is unclear. The CDR3 length is 15 residues. Per germline, CDR1 SGHAT and CDR2 FQNNGV.

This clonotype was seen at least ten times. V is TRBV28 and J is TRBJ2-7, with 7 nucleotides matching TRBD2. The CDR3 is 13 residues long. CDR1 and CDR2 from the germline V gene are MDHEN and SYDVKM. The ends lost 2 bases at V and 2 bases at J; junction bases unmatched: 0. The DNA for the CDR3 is TGTGCCAGCAGTTTACTAGCGGCCTACGAGCAGTACTTC. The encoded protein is CASSLLAAYEQYF. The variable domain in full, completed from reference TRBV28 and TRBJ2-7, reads DVKVTQSSRYLVKRTGEKVFLECVQDMDHENMFWYRQDPGLGLRLIYFSYDVKMKEKGDIPEGYSVSREKKERFSLILESASTNQTSMYLCASSLLAAYEQYFGPGTRLTVT.

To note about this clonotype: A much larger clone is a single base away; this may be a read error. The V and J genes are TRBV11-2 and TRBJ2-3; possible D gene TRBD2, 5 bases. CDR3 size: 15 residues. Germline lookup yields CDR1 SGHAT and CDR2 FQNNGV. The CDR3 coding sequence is TGTGTCAGCAGCTCTACCGGAGGTAACACAGATACGCAGTATTTT. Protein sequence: CVSSSTGGNTDTQYF.